The entry below gives a single T cell receptor beta chain sequence along with its context. Its antigen remains unknown. This table comes from immunoSEQ multiplex PCR, and its TCRdb copy is limited to in-frame clones, with some not included. Seen here are some 55,000 clones, 60% to 80% observed once, and the top ten hold roughly 4.2%. The sample is drawn from a study of OX40 agonist ivuxolimab in advanced cancers. On the study more broadly: Antecedent anti-PD-1, anti-PD-L1 or anti-CTLA-4 therapy was permissible, with roughly 40% having received some. Two cutaneous melanoma patients and one hepatocellular carcinoma patient, three in all, had partial responses. Findings and limits, study-wide: In the 0.1 to 3.0 mg/kg range, CD4+ and CD8+ blood T cells had expanded clonally by week 6.

If patients had autoimmune disease history or systemic immunosuppression, they were excluded. This sample comprised CD4+ or CD8+ T cells sorted from blood, obtained in a trial of the OX40 agonist ivuxolimab. This clonotype originated in an adult with an advanced solid tumor such as melanoma, head and neck, liver or kidney cancer.

The CDR3 DNA is TGTGCCAATAATCCCACCACGAGGGAGGGTCACACAGATACGCAGTATTTT. This codes for CANNPTTREGHTDTQYF. The chain employs TRBV27 and TRBJ2-3; TRBD2 matches at 7 bases. Germline CDR1 and CDR2: MNHEY and SMNVEV (reference sequence). The CDR3 length is 17 residues. Trimming took 10 bases from V and 2 from J; bases not matched to a gene: 18.